This TCR beta chain was identified during a study of cytomegalovirus exposure and HLA in healthy donors. Findings of the study overall: For TCR beta chains, V- and J-gene trimming was later linked to a missense DCLRE1C variant. Being productive about 90% or about 30% of the time was typical of most TCR beta V segments in an earlier analysis. Another analysis was done later, and it associated over 15,000 TCR beta sequences with HLA alleles at 0.05 false discovery rate.

Primers included in the PCR were 60 Vbeta and 13 Jbeta primers. Method: immunoSEQ multiplex PCR; TCRdb's copy keeps in-frame clones and lacks some. The data hold 100,000 to 150,000 clones, with under 85% observed a single time. Remarks on this clone: Its antigen remains unknown. Other DNA sequences within the sample encode an identical CDR3.

Unrecorded immune exposure was likely among donors, who were nominally healthy when sampled. In germline, CDR1 is SEHNR, CDR2 FQNEAQ (reference sequence). The CDR3 covers 13 residues. The V end was cut by 6 bases, the J end by 3 bases, with 11 bases between. The chain employs TRBV7-9 and TRBJ1-1; the D gene is possibly TRBD1 (5 bases). The sample consisted of PBMCs. This receptor was obtained from a male donor in good health and CMV-seropositive. The CDR3 nucleotides are TGTGCCAGCAGTCCTACGGGGGACACTGAAGCTTTCTTT. It specifies CASSPTGDTEAFF. Together with reference TRBV7-9 and TRBJ1-1, the CDR3 gives the full variable domain: DTGVSQNPRHKITKRGQNVTFRCDPISEHNRLYWYRQTLGQGPEFLTYFQNEAQLEKSRLLSDRFSAERPKGSFSTLEIQRTEQGDSAMYLCASSPTGDTEAFFGQGTRLTVV.